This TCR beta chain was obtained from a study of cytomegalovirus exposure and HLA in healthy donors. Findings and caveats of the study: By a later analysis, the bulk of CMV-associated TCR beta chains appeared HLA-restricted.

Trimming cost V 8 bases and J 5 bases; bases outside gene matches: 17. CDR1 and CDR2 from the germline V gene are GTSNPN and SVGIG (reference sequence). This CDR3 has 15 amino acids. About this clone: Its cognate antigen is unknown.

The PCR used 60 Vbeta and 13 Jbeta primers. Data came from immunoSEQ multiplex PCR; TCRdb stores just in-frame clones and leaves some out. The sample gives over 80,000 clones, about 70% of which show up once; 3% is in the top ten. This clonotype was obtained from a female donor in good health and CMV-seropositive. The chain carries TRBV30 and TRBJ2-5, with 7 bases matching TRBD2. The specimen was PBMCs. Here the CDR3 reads CAGLSGAGVGETQYF. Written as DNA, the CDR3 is TGTGCCGGCCTTTCTGGGGCGGGAGTGGGGGAGACCCAGTACTTC.